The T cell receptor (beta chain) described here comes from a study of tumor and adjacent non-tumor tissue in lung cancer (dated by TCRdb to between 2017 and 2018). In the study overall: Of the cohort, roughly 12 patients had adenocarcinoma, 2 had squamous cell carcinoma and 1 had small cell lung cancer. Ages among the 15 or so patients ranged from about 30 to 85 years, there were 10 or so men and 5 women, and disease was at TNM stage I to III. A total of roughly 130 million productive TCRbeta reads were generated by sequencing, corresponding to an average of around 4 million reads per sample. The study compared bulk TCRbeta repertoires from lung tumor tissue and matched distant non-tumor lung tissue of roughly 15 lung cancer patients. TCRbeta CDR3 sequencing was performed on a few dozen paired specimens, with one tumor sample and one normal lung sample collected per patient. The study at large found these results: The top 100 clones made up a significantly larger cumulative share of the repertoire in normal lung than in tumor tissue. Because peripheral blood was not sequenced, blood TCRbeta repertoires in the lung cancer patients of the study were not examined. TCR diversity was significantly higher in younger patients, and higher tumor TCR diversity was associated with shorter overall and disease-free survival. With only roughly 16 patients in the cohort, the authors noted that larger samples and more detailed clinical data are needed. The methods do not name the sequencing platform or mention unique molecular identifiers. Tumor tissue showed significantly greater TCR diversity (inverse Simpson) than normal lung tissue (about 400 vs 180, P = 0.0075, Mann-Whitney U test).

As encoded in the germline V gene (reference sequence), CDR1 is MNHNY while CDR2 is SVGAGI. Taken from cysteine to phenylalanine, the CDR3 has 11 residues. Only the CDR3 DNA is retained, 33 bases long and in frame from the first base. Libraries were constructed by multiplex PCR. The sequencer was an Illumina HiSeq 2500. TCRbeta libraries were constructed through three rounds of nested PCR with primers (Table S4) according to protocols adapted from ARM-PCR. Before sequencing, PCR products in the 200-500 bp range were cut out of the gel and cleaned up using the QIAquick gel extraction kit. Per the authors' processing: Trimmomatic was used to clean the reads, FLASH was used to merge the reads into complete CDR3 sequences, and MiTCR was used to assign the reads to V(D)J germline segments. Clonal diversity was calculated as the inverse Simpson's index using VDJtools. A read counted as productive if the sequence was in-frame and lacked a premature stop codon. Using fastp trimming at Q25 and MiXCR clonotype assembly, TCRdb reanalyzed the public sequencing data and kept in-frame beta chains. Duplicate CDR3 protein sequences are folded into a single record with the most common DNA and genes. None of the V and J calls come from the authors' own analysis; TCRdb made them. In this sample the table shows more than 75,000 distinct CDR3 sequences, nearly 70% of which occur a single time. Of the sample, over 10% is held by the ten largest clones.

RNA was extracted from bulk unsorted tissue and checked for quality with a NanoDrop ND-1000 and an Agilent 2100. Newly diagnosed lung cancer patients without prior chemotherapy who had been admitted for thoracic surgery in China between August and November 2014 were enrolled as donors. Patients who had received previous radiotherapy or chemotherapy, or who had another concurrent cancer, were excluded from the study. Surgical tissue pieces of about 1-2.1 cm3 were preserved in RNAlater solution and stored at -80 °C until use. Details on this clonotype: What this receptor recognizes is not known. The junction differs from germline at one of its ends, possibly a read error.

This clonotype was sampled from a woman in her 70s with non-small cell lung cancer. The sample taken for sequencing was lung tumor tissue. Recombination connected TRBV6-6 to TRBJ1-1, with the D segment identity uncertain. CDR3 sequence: CASAADTDALF. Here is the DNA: TGTGCCAGTGCGGCAGACACTGATGCTCTCTTT.